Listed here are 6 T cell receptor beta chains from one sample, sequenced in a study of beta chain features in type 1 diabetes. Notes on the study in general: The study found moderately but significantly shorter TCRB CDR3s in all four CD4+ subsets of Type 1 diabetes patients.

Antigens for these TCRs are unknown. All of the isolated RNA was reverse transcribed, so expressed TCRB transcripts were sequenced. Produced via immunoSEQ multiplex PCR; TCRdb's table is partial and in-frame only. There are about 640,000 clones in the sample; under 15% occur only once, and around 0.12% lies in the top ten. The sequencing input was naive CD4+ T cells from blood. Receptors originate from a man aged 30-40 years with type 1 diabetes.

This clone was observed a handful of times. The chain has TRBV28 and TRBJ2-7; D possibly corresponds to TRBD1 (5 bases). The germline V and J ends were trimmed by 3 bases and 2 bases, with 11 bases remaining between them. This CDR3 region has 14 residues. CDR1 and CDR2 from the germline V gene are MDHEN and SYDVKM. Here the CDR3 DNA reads TGTGCCAGCAGTTTTCAGGGATTCCCCTACGAGCAGTACTTC. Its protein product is CASSFQGFPYEQYF.

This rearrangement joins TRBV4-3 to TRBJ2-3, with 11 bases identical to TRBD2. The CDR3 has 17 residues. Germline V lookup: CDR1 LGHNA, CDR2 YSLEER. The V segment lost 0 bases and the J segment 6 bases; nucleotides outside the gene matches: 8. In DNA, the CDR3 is TGCGCCAGCAGCCAAGATACCCTAGCGGGGGGAAGGGATACGCAGTATTTT. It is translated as CASSQDTLAGGRDTQYF.

CDR3 sequence reads: CAAKGAGGVHEQFF. The DNA of the CDR3 is TGTGCCGCCAAAGGGGCGGGGGGTGTACATGAGCAGTTCTTC. V usage is TRBV10-3 and J usage is TRBJ2-1; 8 nucleotides match TRBD2. The trim removed 11 bases at V and 8 bases at J, leaving 14 bases unmatched. The CDR3 contains 14 residues. Germline V gives CDR1 ENHRY, CDR2 SYGVKD.

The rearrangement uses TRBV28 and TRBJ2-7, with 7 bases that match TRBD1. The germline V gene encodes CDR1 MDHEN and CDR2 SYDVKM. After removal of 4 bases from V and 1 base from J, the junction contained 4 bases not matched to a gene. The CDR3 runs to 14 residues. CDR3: CASSSGGASYEQYF. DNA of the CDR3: TGTGCCAGCAGTTCAGGGGGAGCTTCCTACGAGCAGTACTTC.

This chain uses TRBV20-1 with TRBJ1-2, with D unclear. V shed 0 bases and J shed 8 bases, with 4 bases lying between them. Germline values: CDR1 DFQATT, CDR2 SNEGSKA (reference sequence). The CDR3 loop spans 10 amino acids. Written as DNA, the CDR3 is TGCAGTGCTAGAGACGGAGGCTACACCTTC. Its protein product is CSARDGGYTF.

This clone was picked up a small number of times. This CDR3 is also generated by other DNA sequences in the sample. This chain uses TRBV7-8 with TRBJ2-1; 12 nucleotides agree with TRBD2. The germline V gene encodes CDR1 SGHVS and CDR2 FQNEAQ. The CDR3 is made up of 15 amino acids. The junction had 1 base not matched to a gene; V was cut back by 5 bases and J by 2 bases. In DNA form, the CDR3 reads TGTGCCAGCAGCCCTAGCGGGGGGGCCTACAATGAGCAGTTCTTC. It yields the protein CASSPSGGAYNEQFF.